Reported below is one T cell receptor (beta chain). Per the authors' pipeline: By means of reference gene primer amplification, nucleated cell counts were estimated. Method: immunoSEQ multiplex PCR; TCRdb's copy keeps in-frame clones and lacks some. That table supplies the V and J calls and clone size; D and trimming were determined from the DNA. The table lists roughly 190,000 clones, roughly four fifths of them singletons. The data derive from a study of blood T cell repertoires in COVID-19. Turning to the study itself: COVID-19 samples collected from the United States, Italy and Spain covered acute and convalescent phases.

This TCR derives from a man younger than 45 with active or convalescent COVID-19. Sequencing was done on a sample of peripheral blood.

CDR3 region: CAIGTGSSYEQYV. CDR3 coding DNA: TGTGCCATCGGGACAGGGAGCTCCTACGAGCAGTACGTC. J is TRBJ2-7 and V is TRBV10-3; the match to TRBD1 covers 9 bases. The junction had 2 bases not matched to a gene; V was cut back by 8 bases and J by 0 bases. From germline, CDR1 is ENHRY and CDR2 SYGVKD. This CDR3 is built from 13 residues.